This TCR beta chain was sequenced during a study of OX40 agonist ivuxolimab in advanced cancers. As for the study in general: Patients were treated with ivuxolimab, an agonistic anti-OX40 (CD134) antibody. From about 23 to 85 years was the age range, with a mean of about 56 years, and around 84% were male. A history of anti-PD-1, anti-PD-L1 or anti-CTLA-4 therapy was acceptable, and approximately 39% had some.

Here immunoSEQ multiplex PCR was the method, and the copy in TCRdb shows in-frame clones only, minus some. The sample lists some 150,000 clones, more than 85% occurring once. The timepoints at which blood was sampled were baseline, cycle 4 day 1, and cycle 7 day 1. With 1 base clipped from V and 4 bases from J, the junction kept 10 bases outside the gene matches. The CDR3 spans 17 residues. Germline CDR1 is LGHNA and CDR2 is YSLEER. Specimen: CD4+ or CD8+ T cells sorted from blood, collected in a trial of the OX40 agonist ivuxolimab. This clonotype was obtained from an adult with an advanced solid tumor such as melanoma, head and neck, liver or kidney cancer. The chain recombines TRBV4-3 with TRBJ1-1; TRBD1 agrees at 9 bases. This chain's CDR3 is CASSQATPGQGATEAFF. The CDR3, as DNA: TGCGCCAGCAGCCAAGCCACACCGGGACAGGGAGCCACTGAAGCTTTCTTT.